The T cell receptor beta chain described here comes from a study of OX40 agonist ivuxolimab in advanced cancers. The table came from immunoSEQ multiplex PCR; TCRdb's copy has only in-frame clones and leaves some out. The table shows around 54,000 clones, with roughly 90% occurring only once. Germline lookup yields CDR1 SGHRS and CDR2 YFSETQ. The CDR3 extends over 14 amino acids. Unmatched junction bases numbered 3, after V lost 2 bases and J lost 5 bases. The sample here was CD4+ or CD8+ T cells sorted from blood, taken in a trial of the OX40 agonist ivuxolimab. The chain is built from TRBV5-1 and TRBJ2-2; the match to TRBD1 covers 7 bases. The sequence came from an adult with an advanced solid tumor such as melanoma, head and neck, liver or kidney cancer. The CDR3 DNA is TGCGCCAGCAGCTTTTCAGGGGGAACCGGGGAGCTGTTTTTT. This sequence encodes CASSFSGGTGELFF. Drawing the rest from reference TRBV5-1 and TRBJ2-2, the complete variable domain is KAGVTQTPRYLIKTRGQQVTLSCSPISGHRSVSWYQQTPGQGLQFLFEYFSETQRNKGNFPGRFSGRQFSNSRSEMNVSTLELGDSALYLCASSFSGGTGELFFGEGSRLTVL.